These 4 T cell receptor beta chains originate from one sample sequenced in a study of shared clonotypes between healthy human individuals. TCRdb keeps only in-frame clones here, not all; method: immunoSEQ multiplex PCR. The repertoire holds some 1 million clones, with about 70% as singletons. Material: memory CD4+ T cells sorted from blood. Subset reported: CD45RA-negative fraction. The origin of the receptors is a man between 18 and 29 years old in good health.

This clone was picked up a small number of times. J is TRBJ2-3 and V is TRBV30; 14 bases line up with TRBD2. The J segment lost 8 bases and the V segment lost 4 bases, leaving 11 bases of the junction unmatched. Per the germline V gene, CDR1 is GTSNPN and CDR2 is SVGIG (reference sequence). This CDR3 spans 16 amino acids. The CDR3 protein is CAWNAGTSGSGGTQYF. DNA of the CDR3: TGTGCCTGGAACGCCGGGACTAGCGGGAGTGGAGGTACGCAGTATTTT.

V usage is TRBV5-1 and J usage is TRBJ2-1; 7 bases agree with TRBD2. This CDR3 is built from 17 residues. Trimming at V came to 4 bases and at J to 4 bases, leaving 14 bases not matched to a gene. Per germline, CDR1 SGHRS and CDR2 YFSETQ. CDR3 amino acids: CASSGLSGGSSYNEQFF. The DNA for the CDR3 is TGCGCCAGCAGCGGATTGTCGGGAGGTTCCTCTTACAATGAGCAGTTCTTC.

This chain uses TRBV4-3 with TRBJ1-2; 9 bases line up with TRBD1. This CDR3 region has 15 residues. Germline CDR1 and CDR2: LGHNA and YSLEER. V shed 4 bases, J shed 3 bases, and the junction held 6 bases outside the gene matches. CDR3 nucleotide sequence: TGCGCCAGCAGCCCAAGACAGGGGGTCGACTATGGCTACACCTTC. Amino acids: CASSPRQGVDYGYTF.

This clone was recorded a few times. J is TRBJ1-2 and V is TRBV7-8, with D uncertain. CDR1 and CDR2 (germline): SGHVS, FQNEAQ. Trimming removed 11 bases from V and 5 bases from J, with 12 bases in between. The CDR3 covers 11 residues. The DNA of the CDR3 is TGTGCCTGCGGGGTTGGGTATGGCTACACCTTC. The encoded protein is CACGVGYGYTF.